The entry below describes one TCR beta chain. These data come from a study of cytomegalovirus exposure and HLA in healthy donors. Amplification used 60 Vbeta primers and 13 Jbeta primers. Sequencing was performed with immunoSEQ multiplex PCR; in TCRdb, only in-frame clones are kept and a portion is missing. Among about 130,000 clones listed, around four fifths were seen once. Germline-derived CDR1 and CDR2 are LGHNA and YSLEER. The J segment lost 7 bases and the V segment lost 4 bases, leaving 4 bases of the junction unmatched. CDR3 length: 15 residues. The source of this sequence is a man in his thirties or forties in good health. The chain has TRBV4-3 and TRBJ2-2; 12 positions agree with TRBD1. Material: PBMCs. The DNA of the CDR3 is TGCGCCAGCAGCCCCCGGGACAGGGGGCACGGGGAGCTGTTTTTT. This translates into CASSPRDRGHGELFF.